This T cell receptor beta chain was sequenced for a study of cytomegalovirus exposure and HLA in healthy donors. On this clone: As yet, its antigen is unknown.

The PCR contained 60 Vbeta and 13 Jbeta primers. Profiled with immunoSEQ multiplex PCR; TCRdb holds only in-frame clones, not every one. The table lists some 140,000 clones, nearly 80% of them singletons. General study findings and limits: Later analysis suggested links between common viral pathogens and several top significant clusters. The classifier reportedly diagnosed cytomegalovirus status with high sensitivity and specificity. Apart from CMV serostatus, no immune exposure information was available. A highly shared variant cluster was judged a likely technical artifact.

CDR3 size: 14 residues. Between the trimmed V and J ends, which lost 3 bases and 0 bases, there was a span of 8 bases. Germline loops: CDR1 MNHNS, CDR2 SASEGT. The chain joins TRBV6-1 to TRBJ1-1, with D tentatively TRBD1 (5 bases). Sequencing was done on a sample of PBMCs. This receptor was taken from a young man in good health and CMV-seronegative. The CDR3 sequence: CASSEGLLNTEAFF. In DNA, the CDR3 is TGTGCCAGCAGTGAGGGACTCTTGAACACTGAAGCTTTCTTT.